This T cell receptor beta chain was sequenced during a study of blood T cell repertoires in COVID-19. Study background: There were acute and convalescent COVID-19 samples, and they came from the United States, Italy and Spain.

V shed 6 bases and J 9 bases; nucleotides not matched to a gene: 17. CDR1 is WNHNN and CDR2 is SYGVQD in the germline V gene (reference sequence). The CDR3 spans 16 residues. The data were produced by immunoSEQ multiplex PCR, yet TCRdb's version contains in-frame clones alone and is incomplete. The sample yields roughly 320,000 clones, 85% seen once. Material: peripheral blood. This clonotype was sampled from a human donor in a cohort sampled during active COVID-19. The chain is built from TRBV10-1 and TRBJ2-1; 7 bases are shared with TRBD1. The CDR3 DNA reads as TGCGCCAGCAGAAAACCCGGGACAGCCGCAGGGGGTGAGCAGTTCTTC. Its translation is CASRKPGTAAGGEQFF.